This TCR beta chain was observed in a study of PD-1 blockade in classical Hodgkin lymphoma. Study-wide background: Nivolumab was administered to patients intravenously at 3 mg/kg every 2 weeks. Study-wide findings and caveats: Newly diagnosed patients had diversity similar to the baseline diversity of complete responders. Causes of the repertoire differences remain undefined, possibly disease activity or prior therapy. Unlike CD8+ TCR diversity, which did not rise significantly by C4D1, CD4+ TCR diversity did.

Sequenced by immunoSEQ multiplex PCR; TCRdb stores in-frame clones only, minus some. In the table there are roughly 96,000 clones, 89% of which are singletons. Every patient relapsed after autologous stem cell transplantation, and brentuximab vedotin exposure varied. V was clipped by 2 bases and J by 8 bases, with 10 bases between them. The CDR3 loop spans 13 amino acids. The germline gives CDR1 MGHDK, CDR2 SYGVNS. Concerning this clone itself: Its target is unknown.

This specimen consisted of peripheral blood mononuclear cells (PBMCs), obtained before the second cycle of nivolumab. The V and J genes are TRBV25-1 and TRBJ2-1; D perhaps matches TRBD1 (5 bases). This receptor was taken from a human donor with classical Hodgkin lymphoma. CDR3 loop: CASSEQGLDEQFF. The CDR3 bases are TGTGCCAGCAGTGAACAGGGTCTGGATGAGCAGTTCTTC.